This is a list of T cell receptor beta chains from one sample in a study of follicular helper T cells after annual influenza vaccination. Data came from immunoSEQ multiplex PCR; TCRdb stores just in-frame clones and leaves some out. The sample lists thousands of clones, around nine tenths occurring once. Material: CXCR5+ CD38- circulating T follicular helper cells from blood, obtained 7 days after influenza vaccination. These receptors were collected from an adult who received the influenza vaccine. Each CDR3 is given with its conserved first and last residue. A D gene is named only where the DNA matches it firmly. Size is omitted from some rows. Given values are once, few, many or a class for expanded clones.

- | - | TRBJ1-5 | TRBV11-1 | CASSLVSINQPQHF | TGTGCCAGCAGCTTAGTTTCCATCAATCAGCCCCAGCATTTT
- | - | TRBJ1-1 | TRBV7-3 | CASSRDRNTEAFF | TGTGCCAGCAGCCGTGACAGGAACACTGAAGCTTTCTTT
TRBD2 | - | TRBJ2-4 | TRBV5-4 | CASSLVAGAKNIQYF | TGTGCCAGCAGCTTAGTAGCGGGAGCCAAAAACATTCAGTACTTC
- | - | TRBJ2-7 | TRBV2 | CASSGTANYEQYF | TGTGCCAGCAGTGGTACAGCTAACTACGAGCAGTACTTC
- | - | TRBJ1-3 | TRBV28 | CASSLDRSSGNTIYF | TGTGCCAGCAGTTTAGACAGGAGCTCTGGAAACACCATATATTTT
TRBD1 | - | TRBJ2-5 | TRBV30 | CAWSLGTGRDETQYF | TGTGCCTGGAGCCTAGGGACAGGGAGAGATGAGACCCAGTACTTC
TRBD1 | - | TRBJ2-7 | TRBV27 | CASSVGTGVFYEQYF | TGTGCCAGCAGTGTGGGGACAGGGGTTTTCTACGAGCAGTACTTC
- | - | TRBJ1-5 | TRBV10-1 | CASSQSSNQPQHF | TGCGCCAGCAGCCAGAGTAGCAATCAGCCCCAGCATTTT
- | - | TRBJ1-1 | TRBV30 | CAWTSPVAEAFF | TGTGCCTGGACCAGCCCCGTCGCTGAAGCTTTCTTT
- | - | TRBJ1-1 | TRBV5-1 | CASSSYTGSTEAFF | TGCGCCAGCTCGTCGTACACAGGGAGCACTGAAGCTTTCTTT
- | - | TRBJ1-2 | TRBV15 | CATSRDRSHGGSGYTF | TGTGCCACCAGCAGAGATAGGAGTCACGGAGGCTCTGGCTACACCTTC
- | - | TRBJ2-5 | TRBV7-2 | CASKVQDRGETQYF | TGTGCCAGCAAGGTACAGGACCGGGGGGAGACCCAGTACTTC
- | - | TRBJ2-7 | TRBV6-5 | CASSPDVLSYEQYF | TGTGCCAGCAGTCCAGACGTCCTCTCCTACGAGCAGTACTTC
- | - | TRBJ2-1 | TRBV5-4 | CASSSPDRSHYNEQFF | TGTGCCAGCAGCTCCCCGGACCGATCCCACTACAATGAGCAGTTCTTC
- | - | TRBJ2-7 | TRBV5-1 | CASSLARLGVSEQYF | TGCGCCAGCAGCTTGGCTCGACTAGGGGTCAGCGAGCAGTACTTC
- | - | TRBJ1-1 | TRBV16 | CASSHPLSTGPEAFF | TGTGCCAGCAGCCACCCTCTTTCGACGGGGCCTGAAGCTTTCTTT
TRBD1 | - | TRBJ1-2 | TRBV7-2 | CASSLDPGGYGYTF | TGTGCCAGCAGCTTAGATCCAGGGGGCTATGGCTACACCTTC
TRBD2 | - | TRBJ2-7 | TRBV25-1 | CASSRLTSGSRLQYF | TGTGCCAGCAGTCGCCTAACTAGCGGGAGTAGGCTGCAGTACTTC
- | once | TRBJ1-4 | TRBV4-1 | CASSQGSLDEKLFF | TGCGCCAGCAGCCAAGGATCGCTGGATGAAAAACTGTTTTTT
TRBD2 | - | TRBJ2-3 | TRBV5-4 | CASSLVTLAADTQYF | TGTGCCAGCAGCTTGGTCACCCTAGCGGCAGATACGCAGTATTTT
TRBD2 | - | TRBJ2-1 | TRBV10-3 | CAIRDSGTSYNEQFF | TGTGCCATCAGAGATAGCGGGACCTCCTACAATGAGCAGTTCTTC
- | - | TRBJ2-2 | TRBV4-3 | CASSLGTLNTGELFF | TGCGCCAGCAGCCTGGGGACTCTGAACACCGGGGAGCTGTTTTTT
- | - | TRBJ1-3 | TRBV28 | CASSPPLREPSGNTIYF | TGTGCCAGCAGTCCCCCCCTAAGAGAGCCCTCTGGAAACACCATATATTTT
- | - | TRBJ1-1 | TRBV11-2 | CASSLRRSGGPTEAFF | TGTGCCAGCAGCCTGCGTCGCTCGGGGGGCCCCACTGAAGCTTTCTTT
TRBD1 | - | TRBJ1-5 | TRBV11-1 | CYPYAGGGNQPQHF | TGTTACCCTTACGCAGGGGGCGGCAATCAGCCCCAGCATTTT
TRBD2 | - | TRBJ2-1 | TRBV7-8 | CASSLVGRAGSAGEQFF | TGTGCCAGCAGCTTAGTAGGGCGAGCGGGATCTGCCGGGGAGCAGTTCTTC
- | - | TRBJ2-1 | TRBV5-4 | CASSLDWVGPRGEQFF | TGTGCCAGCAGCTTGGATTGGGTAGGGCCCCGGGGTGAGCAGTTCTTC
- | - | TRBJ1-5 | TRBV6-5 | CASSYSEGSHQPQHF | TGTGCCAGCAGTTATTCGGAGGGGAGCCATCAGCCCCAGCATTTT
- | - | TRBJ1-1 | TRBV29-1 | CSLRGTRDTEAFF | TGCAGCCTGAGGGGGACCCGGGACACTGAAGCTTTCTTT
- | - | TRBJ2-1 | TRBV7-2 | CASSFNAPTSSYNEQFF | TGTGCCAGCAGCTTTAACGCCCCCACGAGCTCCTACAATGAGCAGTTCTTC
TRBD1 | - | TRBJ1-2 | TRBV27 | CASSRSGQSVGYTF | TGTGCCAGCAGTCGATCGGGACAGTCCGTGGGCTACACCTTC
- | - | TRBJ2-1 | TRBV6-5 | CASSYSHPGNEQFF | TGTGCCAGCAGTTACTCCCACCCGGGCAATGAGCAGTTCTTC
- | - | TRBJ1-2 | TRBV28 | CASSLPGANNYGYTF | TGTGCCAGCAGTTTACCAGGGGCGAACAACTATGGCTACACCTTC
TRBD2 | - | TRBJ2-1 | TRBV4-3 | CASSPLAGAAEQFF | TGCGCCAGCAGCCCTCTAGCGGGAGCCGCTGAGCAGTTCTTC
- | - | TRBJ2-7 | TRBV28 | CASSLPRYEQYF | TGTGCCAGCAGTTTACCCCGCTACGAGCAGTACTTC
- | - | TRBJ2-5 | TRBV19 | CASSIRETQYF | TGTGCCAGTAGTATTAGGGAGACCCAGTACTTC
TRBD1 | - | TRBJ1-1 | TRBV2 | CASSGTGITEAFF | TGTGCCAGCAGTGGGACAGGGATCACTGAAGCTTTCTTT
- | once | TRBJ1-2 | TRBV2 | CASREAGKPLSSSYGYTF | TGTGCCAGCAGGGAGGCCGGGAAACCCTTGAGCTCTAGCTATGGCTACACCTTC
- | - | TRBJ2-2 | TRBV27 | CASSLGRGYTGELFF | TGTGCCAGCAGTTTAGGCAGGGGATACACCGGGGAGCTGTTTTTT
- | - | TRBJ2-7 | TRBV5-1 | CASSLDGDGATYEQYF | TGCGCCAGCAGCCTGGACGGGGACGGGGCGACCTACGAGCAGTACTTC
TRBD2 | - | TRBJ2-1 | TRBV4-3 | CASSPRGRGVGEQFF | TGCGCCAGCAGCCCCCGCGGGAGGGGCGTGGGTGAGCAGTTCTTC
- | - | TRBJ2-3 | TRBV9 | CASSVGGTLDTQYF | TGTGCCAGCAGCGTAGGTGGGACCCTAGATACGCAGTATTTT
- | - | TRBJ2-5 | TRBV6-6 | CASSLRVQETQYF | TGTGCCAGCAGTCTCCGGGTCCAAGAGACCCAGTACTTC
- | few | TRBJ1-5 | TRBV4-1 | CASSQEFLGYQPQHF | TGCGCCAGCAGCCAAGAATTTCTGGGATATCAGCCCCAGCATTTT
- | - | TRBJ2-3 | TRBV7-2 | CASSQGHSTDTQYF | TGTGCCAGCAGCCAAGGACATAGCACAGATACGCAGTATTTT
TRBD1 | - | TRBJ1-5 | TRBV7-2 | CASSPDRAQPQHF | TGTGCCAGCAGCCCGGACAGGGCTCAGCCCCAGCATTTT